This entry features one TCR beta chain sequence. The clone's antigen remains unknown. No base-level quality is on record; no much larger clone is a single base apart. This sample was included in a study of blood T cell repertoires in COVID-19 (TCRdb year 2020). Background for the entire study: Samples from collaborators originated in the United States, Italy and Spain and spanned both the acute and convalescent phases of COVID-19. The prospective study material was composed of cDNA or gDNA derived from T cells, B-cell-depleted T cells, or PBMCs. Deeply sampled blood TCRbeta repertoires from subjects exposed to, actively infected with, or recovered from COVID-19 were included in the dataset. The repertoires were released in a freely available public database intended as a resource for research on the immune response to SARS-CoV-2. The samples were drawn from the first 160 participants of the ongoing ImmuneRACE study and from some 1,300 subjects provided by 6 global collaborators. Sample metadata almost always included a de-identified subject ID, COVID-19 status, age in years and sex. Where HLA class I and class II types were available, the types were taken from metadata supplied by the sample provider, not from assay-based typing. Broad study findings and their caveats: Clinical and demographic metadata were provided uncurated, with the amount varying by source and participant.

The immunoSEQ Assay, a bias-controlled multiplex PCR, was used to amplify TCRbeta CDR3 regions from genomic DNA. The authors' pipeline ran thus. The number of nucleated cells in each sample was estimated from the amplification of reference gene primers within the assay. To quantify the absolute abundance of each unique TCRbeta CDR3 rearrangement, sequence reads were collapsed and filtered. For each sample, productive Simpson clonality was calculated as the square root of Simpson's diversity index over productive rearrangements. TCRdb re-hosts the immuneACCESS table, in-frame sequences only. Its copies lack some clones; in the studies checked, an unresolved V gene accounts for under half of them, and the cause for the rest is not known. The V and J calls and clone size are taken from that table; D and trimming were inferred from the DNA. The sample table lists hundreds of thousands of clones, more than 80% of them with a count of one. The ten largest account for 1.1% of the sample.

The CDR3 covers 14 residues, taking in both the cysteine and the phenylalanine. Only the CDR3 DNA is retained, 42 bases long and in frame from the first base. V and J are truncated by 5 bases and 0 bases respectively, leaving an intervening sequence of 12 bases. CDR1 SGHNT and CDR2 YYREEE are derived from the germline V gene (reference sequence). Enrolling through a virtual design, the prospective study's participants ranged in age from roughly 18 to 100 years and lived across 20 to 25 United States geographic areas. Cohort assignment in the prospective study relied on participant-reported clinical history from a screening survey and a study questionnaire. Recovered participants in ImmuneRACE Cohort 3 were defined as having two consecutive negative NP/OP PCR tests, clearance from a healthcare professional, or resolution of symptoms. Mobile phlebotomists in the prospective study collected whole blood, serum and a nasopharyngeal or oropharyngeal swab from every participant. Additional blood draws and questionnaires over an approximately 2-month period could optionally be provided by prospective study participants. Before DNA extraction, prospective study blood samples were shipped either frozen or at room temperature.

The clonotype comes from a man aged 30 to 39 who had recovered from COVID-19. Sequencing was performed on PBMCs or T cells enriched from blood (not recorded which). The receptor chain draws on TRBV5-4 and TRBJ2-7; D gene: possibly TRBD1, on 5 matching bases. The DNA is as follows: TGTGCCAGCAGTACGGACATCTCCTCCTACGAGCAGTACTTC. Translated, this is CASSTDISSYEQYF. Full variable domain (CDR3 extended with the reference TRBV5-4 and TRBJ2-7 proteins): ETGVTQSPTHLIKTRGQQVTLRCSSQSGHNTVSWYQQALGQGPQFIFQYYREEENGRGNFPPRFSGLQFPNYSSELNVNALELDDSALYLCASSTDISSYEQYFGPGTRLTVT.